This T cell receptor beta chain is drawn from a study of blood T cell repertoires in COVID-19. Study summary: From T cells, B-cell-depleted T cells, or PBMCs came the material, which was cDNA or gDNA.

The CDR3 is 12 amino acids. The V end was cut by 3 bases, the J end by 5 bases, with 7 bases between. The V gene's germline CDR1 is SNHLY and CDR2 FYNNEI. Original processing methods: Using reference gene primer amplification, nucleated cell counts were estimated. TCRdb keeps only in-frame clones here, not all; method: immunoSEQ multiplex PCR. V and J calls and clone size are copied from that table; D and trimming were computed from the DNA. The table lists about 290,000 clones, just under 85% of them singletons. A remark on this clone: Other nucleotide sequences from this sample produce the same CDR3.

Sequencing was performed on peripheral blood. The TCR comes from a woman between 50 and 59 years old with active or convalescent COVID-19. V usage is TRBV2 and J usage is TRBJ2-5; maybe TRBD1 (5 bases). The CDR3 nucleotides are TGTGCCAGCAGTGAGGGGCGTGAGACCCAGTACTTC. This translates into CASSEGRETQYF.